Shown below are 14 T cell receptor beta chains from a single sample sequenced in a study of CXCR3-negative and CXCR3-positive naive CD8 T cells. Study-wide results and limits: Naive cells that were CXCR3-positive had more hydrophobic TRB CDR3s (compared with CXCR3-negative naive cells).

Researchers prepared the TRB cDNA libraries using 5' RACE with UMI labels. TCRdb processed the 5' RACE reads again and assigns one entry to each CDR3 protein, with no DNA. This repertoire includes fewer than 140,000 distinct CDR3 sequences. Their cognate antigens are unknown. The sample consisted of naive CXCR3+ CD8+ T cells from blood. Stated subset: CD45RO-CCR7+CD27+CD95- naive CD8+ T cells expressing CXCR3 (TNR3+). The receptors derive from a human donor in good health. Some clones in this sample may be carry-over from other donors' samples.

The chain links TRBV7-8 to TRBJ1-5; there is no DNA to check the TCRdb D call of TRBD1. CDR1 is SGHVS and CDR2 is FQNEAQ in the germline V gene. This CDR3 is 15 amino acids long. CDR3 in amino acids: CASSSQDSSNQPQHF.

The chain joins TRBV7-2 to TRBJ2-3. Germline assignment: CDR1 SGHTA and CDR2 FQGNSA. This CDR3 spans 13 amino acids. The chain's CDR3 is CASSTQGTDTQYF.

The V and J genes are TRBV19 and TRBJ2-3; TCRdb picks TRBD2, but there is no DNA to check that call. The germline V gene has CDR1 LNHDA and CDR2 SQIVND (reference sequence). This CDR3 comprises 17 residues. CDR3 residues: CASSPGLAGPIIDTQYF.

This sequence joins TRBV30 and TRBJ1-1. From germline, CDR1 is GTSNPN and CDR2 SVGIG (reference sequence). The CDR3 is 14 amino acids. The CDR3 spells CAWSAGTTNTEAYF.

V usage is TRBV18 and J usage is TRBJ2-7; TCRdb proposes TRBD2, but this gene call is untestable without DNA. The germline CDR1 and CDR2 sequences are KGHSH and LQKENI. The CDR3 is made up of 14 amino acids. CDR3 sequence reads: CASSPAGPLGEQYF.

This chain joins TRBV6-5 and TRBJ2-5; TCRdb outputs TRBD1, but without DNA this stays unchecked. Germline V lookup: CDR1 MNHEY, CDR2 SVGAGI. CDR3 size: 14 residues. The CDR3 here is CASSADSPLETQYF.

V and J are TRBV12-3 or TRBV12-4 and TRBJ2-7. The length of the CDR3 is 11 residues. The CDR3 protein is CASSSSHEQYF.

CDR3 residues: CASSSTSYEQYF. The chain joins TRBV6-2 or TRBV6-3 to TRBJ2-7. Germline loops: CDR1 MNHEY, CDR2 SVGEGT. This CDR3 is 12 amino acids long.

V usage is TRBV7-3 and J usage is TRBJ2-7. The V gene's germline CDR1 is SGHTA and CDR2 FQGTGA. The CDR3 runs to 13 residues. The CDR3 is CASSSFVGYEQYF.

The genes are TRBV20-1 and TRBJ1-4. Germline values: CDR1 DFQATT, CDR2 SNEGSKA (reference sequence). This CDR3 has 15 amino acids. CDR3: CSARPTVATNEKLFF.

CDR3 residues: CASSPLSGSAEAAQYF. The chain employs TRBV18 and TRBJ2-3; TCRdb's D gene call, TRBD1, goes unchecked for lack of DNA. Germline CDR1 KGHSH, CDR2 LQKENI. The CDR3 contains 16 residues. The full variable domain, its missing parts supplied by reference TRBV18 and TRBJ2-3, is NAGVMQNPRHLVRRRGQEARLRCSPMKGHSHVYWYRQLPEEGLKFMVYLQKENIIDESGMPKERFSAEFPKEGPSILRIQQVVRGDSAAYFCASSPLSGSAEAAQYFGPGTRLTVL.

This chain connects TRBV5-5 to TRBJ2-5; the D call of TRBD2 rests on TCRdb alone, since no DNA is present to check it. The CDR3 totals 14 residues. Germline lookup yields CDR1 SGHKS and CDR2 YYEKEE (reference sequence). CDR3: CASSLWEAGETQYF.

The rearrangement links TRBV6-5 to TRBJ1-4; TCRdb proposes TRBD1, but this gene call is untestable without DNA. Germline V gene sequence: CDR1 MNHEY, CDR2 SVGAGI. The CDR3 sequence is 14 residues long. This CDR3 reads CASSPTGVNEKLFF.

The CDR3 loop reads CASSLLLGRVPEQFF. This sequence joins TRBV7-9 and TRBJ2-1; TCRdb gives TRBD1 as the D gene, but with no DNA this cannot be confirmed. Germline V gene data show CDR1 as SEHNR and CDR2 as FQNEAQ (reference sequence). The length of the CDR3 is 15 residues.